The 11 T cell receptor beta chains below all came from one sample that was sequenced in a study of low-dose radiotherapy and immunotherapy resistance in tumors. Regarding time point: after trial treatment. The treatment: LDRT plus nivolumab, ipilimumab, low-dose cyclophosphamide and aspirin (RACIN trial). Gene-specific TRAV and TRBV primers were used for first-strand cDNA, covering alpha and beta chains. It was with a constant-region primer and a V-primer adapter that TCRs were amplified over roughly 20 PCR cycles. One entry per CDR3 protein, called by TCRdb with MiXCR from the reads. Of around 84,000 distinct CDR3 sequences listed, 17% were seen once; the top ten hold less than 1.5%. Sequencing used PBMCs, obtained after low-dose radiotherapy plus immunotherapy. The origin of the receptors is a male donor with prostate cancer.

This clonotype has a count of ten or more. The rearrangement uses TRBV20-1 and TRBJ2-1; D remains unclear. V shed 0 bases and J shed 9 bases, with 9 bases lying between them. CDR3 length: 12 amino acids. CDR1 is DFQATT, CDR2 SNEGSKA, per germline (reference sequence). The CDR3 bases are TGCAGTGCTAGAGATCTTTATAGTGAGCAGTTCTTC. It codes for CSARDLYSEQFF.

This rearrangement joins TRBV5-1 to TRBJ2-1, with 9 bases matching TRBD2. The CDR3 has 14 residues. Germline V gene data show CDR1 as SGHRS and CDR2 as YFSETQ. Germline trimming cut 2 bases from V and 9 bases from J; bases unmatched to any gene: 6. CDR3 coding DNA: TGCGCCAGCAGCTTCTCTAGCGGGACAGTTGAGCAGTTCTTC. Translation gives CASSFSSGTVEQFF.

At least ten counts were recorded for this clonotype. The V call is TRBV28, the J call TRBJ2-7; TRBD1 matches at 11 bases. The CDR3 consists of 16 residues. CDR1 MDHEN and CDR2 SYDVKM come from the germline V gene. With 6 bases clipped from V and 0 bases from J, the junction kept 7 bases outside the gene matches. The CDR3 bases are TGTGCCAGCAGCCCAGGACAGGGGGCAACCTCCTACGAGCAGTACTTC. As protein: CASSPGQGATSYEQYF.

The table lists this clonotype with many counts. The genes are TRBV28 and TRBJ2-2, with 8 bases aligning to TRBD2. Trimming cost V 7 bases and J 2 bases; bases outside gene matches: 12. The germline V gene encodes CDR1 MDHEN and CDR2 SYDVKM. The CDR3 runs to 17 residues. The CDR3 is CASTPGGASGNTGELFF. For the CDR3, the DNA is TGTGCCAGCACCCCCGGGGGGGCTAGCGGAAACACCGGGGAGCTGTTTTTT.

Sample share makes this clonotype medium-sized. The V call is TRBV28, the J call TRBJ2-3; the match to TRBD2 covers 9 bases. The germline V gene has CDR1 MDHEN and CDR2 SYDVKM. This CDR3 contains 16 residues. The V gene end was trimmed by 5 bases and the J gene end by 1 base; junction bases not matched to a gene: 7. The CDR3 sequence: CASSLGTSYGTDTQYF. The CDR3 DNA is TGTGCCAGCAGTCTCGGGACTAGCTATGGCACAGATACGCAGTATTTT.

This clonotype was recorded many times. The chain couples TRBV18 to TRBJ1-1; perhaps TRBD1 as D (6 bases). CDR1 and CDR2 (germline): KGHSH, LQKENI. This CDR3 is built from 14 residues. Trimming took off 6 bases at V and 7 bases at J, with 18 bases between the two ends. The CDR3: CASSRAGTLGEAFF. The CDR3 DNA follows: TGTGCCAGCTCTCGGGCAGGGACATTGGGTGAAGCTTTCTTT.

This clonotype was picked up many times. The rearrangement uses TRBV29-1 and TRBJ2-1; a weak D match, TRBD1 (6 bases). V dropped 6 bases and J dropped 4 bases, with 13 bases sitting between them. This CDR3 comprises 13 residues. Germline CDR1 SQVTM, CDR2 ANQGSEA. CDR3 in amino acids: CSVTGSGYNEQFF. CDR3 nucleotides: TGCAGCGTCACAGGGTCGGGGTACAATGAGCAGTTCTTC.

There are a few counts of this clonotype. Because the CDR3's place on the DNA is in doubt, the DNA is left out and the CDR3 is given as listed by TCRdb. The chain links TRBV5-1 to TRBJ2-2; the table's D call, TRBD1, has no DNA check behind it. 14 amino acids form the CDR3, both terminal residues included. Germline V CDR1 and CDR2: SGHRS, YFSETQ. Here the CDR3 reads CASSPQGTGELFFF.

This clonotype was found many times. V usage is TRBV10-3 and J usage is TRBJ2-2, with D possibly matching TRBD2 (6 bases). The V end was cut by 6 bases, the J end by 7 bases, with 15 bases between. Germline lookup yields CDR1 ENHRY and CDR2 SYGVKD. CDR3 length: 14 amino acids. Here the CDR3 reads CAIRPPGEVGELFF. The CDR3 nucleotides read TGTGCCATCAGGCCGCCGGGAGAGGTCGGGGAGCTGTTTTTT.

This clonotype was found many times. The V and J genes are TRBV12-3 or TRBV12-4 and TRBJ1-6; tentative D call: TRBD1 (5 bases). This CDR3 is built from 14 residues. The germline V and J ends were trimmed by 5 bases and 4 bases, with 9 bases remaining between them. Here the CDR3 DNA reads TGTGCCAGCAGTACCGGGACTTATAATTCACCCCTCCACTTT. It codes for CASSTGTYNSPLHF.

This clonotype was seen repeatedly, ten times or more. The rearrangement joins TRBV27 to TRBJ2-1; D possibly matches TRBD1 or TRBD2 (5 bases each). Trimming removed 5 bases at V and 6 bases at J, with 20 bases between. The CDR3 is 16 amino acids. Germline CDR1 is MNHEY and CDR2 is SMNVEV (reference sequence). The CDR3 nucleotides read TGTGCCAGCAGTCGGACTCAGGGCGCTTTGGGCAATGAGCAGTTCTTC. As protein: CASSRTQGALGNEQFF.